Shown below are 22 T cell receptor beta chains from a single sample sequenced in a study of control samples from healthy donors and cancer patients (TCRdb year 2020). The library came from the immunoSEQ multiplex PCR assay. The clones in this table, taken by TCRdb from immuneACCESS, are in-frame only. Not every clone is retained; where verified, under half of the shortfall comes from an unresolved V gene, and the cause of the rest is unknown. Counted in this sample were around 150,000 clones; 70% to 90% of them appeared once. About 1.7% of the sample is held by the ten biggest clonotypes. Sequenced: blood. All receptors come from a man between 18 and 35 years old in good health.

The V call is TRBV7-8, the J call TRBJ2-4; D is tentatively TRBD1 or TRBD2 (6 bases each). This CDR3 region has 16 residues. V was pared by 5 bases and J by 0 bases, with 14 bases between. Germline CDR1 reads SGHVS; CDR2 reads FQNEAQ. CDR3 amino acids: CASSQRGAQAKNIQYF. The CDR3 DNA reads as TGTGCCAGCAGCCAGAGGGGGGCCCAAGCCAAAAACATTCAGTACTTC. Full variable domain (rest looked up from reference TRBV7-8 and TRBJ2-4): GAGVSQSPRYKVAKRGQDVALRCDPISGHVSLFWYQQALGQGPEFLTYFQNEAQLDKSGLPSDRFFAERPEGSVSTLKIQRTQQEDSAVYLCASSQRGAQAKNIQYFGAGTRLSVL.

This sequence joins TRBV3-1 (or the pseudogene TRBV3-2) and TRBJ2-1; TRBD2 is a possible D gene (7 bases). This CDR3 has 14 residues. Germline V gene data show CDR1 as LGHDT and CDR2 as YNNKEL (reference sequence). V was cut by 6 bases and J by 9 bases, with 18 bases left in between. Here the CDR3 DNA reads TGTGCCAGCAGTCGTCGGGGGGCCACGGGTGAGCAGTTCTTC. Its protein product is CASSRRGATGEQFF.

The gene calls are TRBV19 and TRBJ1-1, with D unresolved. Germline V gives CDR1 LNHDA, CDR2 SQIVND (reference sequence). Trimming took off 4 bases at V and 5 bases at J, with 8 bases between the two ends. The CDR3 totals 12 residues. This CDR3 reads CASSKARTEAFF. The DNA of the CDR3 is TGTGCCAGTAGTAAGGCCAGAACTGAAGCTTTCTTT.

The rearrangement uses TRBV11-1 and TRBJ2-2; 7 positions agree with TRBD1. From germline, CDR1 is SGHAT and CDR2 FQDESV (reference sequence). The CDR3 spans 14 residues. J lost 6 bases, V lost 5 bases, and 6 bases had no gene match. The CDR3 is CASSEDRVAGELFF. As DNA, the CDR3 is TGTGCCAGCAGCGAAGACAGGGTAGCCGGGGAGCTGTTTTTT.

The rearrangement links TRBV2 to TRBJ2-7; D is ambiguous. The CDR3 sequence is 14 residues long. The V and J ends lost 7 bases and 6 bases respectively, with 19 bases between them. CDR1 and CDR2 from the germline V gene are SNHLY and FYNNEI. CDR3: CASTLSGPVGEQYF. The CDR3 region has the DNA TGTGCCAGCACCTTATCGGGCCCCGTAGGCGAGCAGTACTTC.

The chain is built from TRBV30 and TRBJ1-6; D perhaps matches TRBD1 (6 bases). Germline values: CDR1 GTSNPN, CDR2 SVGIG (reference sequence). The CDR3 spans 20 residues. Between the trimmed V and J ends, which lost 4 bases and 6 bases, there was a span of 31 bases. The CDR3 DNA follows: TGTGCCTGGAAGCGATTTCAGGGTGATCTCCTTTTGGGGGCTAATTCACCCCTCCACTTT. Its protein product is CAWKRFQGDLLLGANSPLHF.

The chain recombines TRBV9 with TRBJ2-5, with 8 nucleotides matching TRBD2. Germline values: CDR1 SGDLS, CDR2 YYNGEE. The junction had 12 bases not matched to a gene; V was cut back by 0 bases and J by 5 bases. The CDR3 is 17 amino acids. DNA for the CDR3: TGTGCCAGCAGCGTAGGAGATAGCGGGGATTATAAGGAGACCCAGTACTTC. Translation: CASSVGDSGDYKETQYF.

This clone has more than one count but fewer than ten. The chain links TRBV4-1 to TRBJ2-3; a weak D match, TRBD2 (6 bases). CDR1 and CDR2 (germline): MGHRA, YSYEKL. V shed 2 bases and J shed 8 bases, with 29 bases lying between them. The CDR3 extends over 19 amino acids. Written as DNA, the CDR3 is TGCGCCAGCAGCCAAAGGCTCGCGGGGCATTCCCCAGACGTCGGTACGCAGTATTTT. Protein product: CASSQRLAGHSPDVGTQYF.

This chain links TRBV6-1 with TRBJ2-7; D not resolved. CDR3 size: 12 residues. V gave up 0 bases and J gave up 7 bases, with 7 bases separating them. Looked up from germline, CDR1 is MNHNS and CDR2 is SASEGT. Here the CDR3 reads CASSEATGEQYF. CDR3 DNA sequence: TGTGCCAGCAGTGAAGCGACCGGAGAGCAGTACTTC.

The CDR3 nucleotides are TGCGCCAGCAGCCAGGGTGTCGGACTAGTTGACACAGATACGCAGTATTTT. It yields the protein CASSQGVGLVDTDTQYF. V is TRBV4-1 and J is TRBJ2-3; 7 bases align to TRBD2. The CDR3 runs 17 residues. V lost 3 bases and J lost 2; bases outside the gene matches: 11. Per germline, CDR1 MGHRA and CDR2 YSYEKL.

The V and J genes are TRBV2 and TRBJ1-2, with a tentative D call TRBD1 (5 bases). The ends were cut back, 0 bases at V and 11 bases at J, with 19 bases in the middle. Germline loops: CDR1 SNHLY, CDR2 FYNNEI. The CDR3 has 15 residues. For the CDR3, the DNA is TGTGCCAGCAGTGAAGCGCTTGGGGACTCTCGCCGTTACACCTTC. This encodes CASSEALGDSRRYTF.

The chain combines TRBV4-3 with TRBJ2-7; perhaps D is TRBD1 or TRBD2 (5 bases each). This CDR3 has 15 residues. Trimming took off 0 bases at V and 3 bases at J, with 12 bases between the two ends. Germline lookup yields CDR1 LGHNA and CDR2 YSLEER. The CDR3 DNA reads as TGCGCCAGCAGCCAAGATAGGGACGGAGGCTACGAGCAGTACTTC. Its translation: CASSQDRDGGYEQYF.

As DNA, the CDR3 is TGTGCCAGCAGTGCATACCCCATTAGCTCCTACAATGAGCAGTTCTTC. It translates to CASSAYPISSYNEQFF. The chain joins TRBV2 to TRBJ2-1; D not certain. The germline V and J ends were trimmed by 4 bases and 0 bases, with 13 bases remaining between them. The CDR3 length is 16 residues. CDR1 is SNHLY and CDR2 is FYNNEI in the germline V gene.

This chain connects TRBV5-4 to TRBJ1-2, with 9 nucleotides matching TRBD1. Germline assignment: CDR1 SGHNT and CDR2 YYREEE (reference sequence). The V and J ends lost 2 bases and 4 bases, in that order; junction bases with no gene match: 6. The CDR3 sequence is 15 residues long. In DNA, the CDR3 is TGTGCCAGCAGCTTAAGACAGGGGGGTAGCTATGGCTACACCTTC. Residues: CASSLRQGGSYGYTF.

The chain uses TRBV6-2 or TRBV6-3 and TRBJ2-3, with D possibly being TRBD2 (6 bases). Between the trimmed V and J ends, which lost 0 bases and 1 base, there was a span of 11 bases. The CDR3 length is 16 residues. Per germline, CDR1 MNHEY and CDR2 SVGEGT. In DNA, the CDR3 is TGTGCCAGCAGTTACTCTCCTGCTAGCGGCACAGATACGCAGTATTTT. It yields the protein CASSYSPASGTDTQYF.

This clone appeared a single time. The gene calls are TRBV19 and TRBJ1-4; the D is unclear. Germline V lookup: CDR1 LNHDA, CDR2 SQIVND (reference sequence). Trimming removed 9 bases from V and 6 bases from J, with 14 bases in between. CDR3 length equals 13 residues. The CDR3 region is CASSPQPYEKLFF. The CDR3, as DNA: TGTGCCAGCAGTCCCCAGCCCTATGAAAAACTGTTTTTT.

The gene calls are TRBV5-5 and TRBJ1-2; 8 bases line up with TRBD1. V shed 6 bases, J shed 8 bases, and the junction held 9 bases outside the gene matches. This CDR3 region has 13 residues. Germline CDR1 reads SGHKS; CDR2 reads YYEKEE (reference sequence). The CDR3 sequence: CASTLWTGKGYTF. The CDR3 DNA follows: TGTGCCAGCACCCTTTGGACAGGGAAAGGCTACACCTTC.

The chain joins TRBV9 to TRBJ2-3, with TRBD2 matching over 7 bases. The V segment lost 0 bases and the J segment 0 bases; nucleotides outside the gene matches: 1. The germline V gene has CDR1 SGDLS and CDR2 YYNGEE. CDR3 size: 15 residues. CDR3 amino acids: CASSVVGRSTDTQYF. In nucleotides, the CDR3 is TGTGCCAGCAGCGTAGTCGGGAGGAGCACAGATACGCAGTATTTT.

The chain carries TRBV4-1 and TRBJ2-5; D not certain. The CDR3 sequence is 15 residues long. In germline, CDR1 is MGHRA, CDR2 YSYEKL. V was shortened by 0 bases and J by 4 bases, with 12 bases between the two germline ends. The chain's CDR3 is CASSQEKDGTETQYF. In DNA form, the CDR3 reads TGCGCCAGCAGCCAAGAGAAGGATGGAACAGAGACCCAGTACTTC.

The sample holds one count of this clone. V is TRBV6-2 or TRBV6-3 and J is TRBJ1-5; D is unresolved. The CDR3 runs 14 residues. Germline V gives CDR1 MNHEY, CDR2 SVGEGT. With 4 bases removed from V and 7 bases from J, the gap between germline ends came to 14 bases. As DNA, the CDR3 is TGTGCCAGCAGTTCAGGCCCCGTCGGGCAGCCCCAGCATTTT. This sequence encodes CASSSGPVGQPQHF.

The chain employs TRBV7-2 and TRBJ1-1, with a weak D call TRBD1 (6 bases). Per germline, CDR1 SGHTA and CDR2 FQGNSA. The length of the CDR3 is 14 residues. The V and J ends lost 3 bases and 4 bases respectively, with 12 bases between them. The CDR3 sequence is CASSLQGSGTEAFF. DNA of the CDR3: TGTGCCAGCAGCTTGCAGGGGTCGGGCACTGAAGCTTTCTTT.

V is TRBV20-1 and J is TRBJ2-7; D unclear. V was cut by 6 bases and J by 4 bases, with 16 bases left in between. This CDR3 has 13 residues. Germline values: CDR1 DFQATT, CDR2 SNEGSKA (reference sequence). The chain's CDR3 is CSASDPQKYEQYF. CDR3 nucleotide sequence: TGCAGTGCGAGTGACCCACAGAAATACGAGCAGTACTTC.